This T cell receptor beta chain is drawn from a study of T cell responses to AZD1222 COVID-19 vaccine (dated by TCRdb to about 2021). Broadly, across the study: A total of under 250 trial participants underwent TCR sequencing, of whom 200 to 220 had received two doses of AZD1222 and around 26 had received two doses of the MenACWY control vaccine. Enrollment into the trials was organized by age into subgroups of 18-55, 56-69 and 70-plus years, and those subgroups contained roughly 150, 30 and 60 TCR-sequenced participants, respectively. Results and caveats for the whole study, not just this receptor: Nearly half of unique spike-specific TCRs reportedly recognized epitopes outside regions mutated in the B.1.351 and B.1.1.7 variants. The vaccine-associated CD4 TCRs covered the entire spike protein, and the dominant responses fell in regions 160-218 and 743-854. After two AZD1222 doses, both the breadth and the depth of spike-specific TCRs were significantly higher than at day 0 and than in MenACWY recipients. Because no day 14 peak-response samples were available, the repertoires could be characterized only after the peak T cell response. Conclusions about previously exposed vaccinees are limited, since just six or seven AZD1222 recipients were seropositive for SARS-CoV-2 at baseline. Most participants were white British and females outnumbered males, and the authors suggested that clonal diversity may have been underestimated. The 56-69-year group was small, and its depth increase did not reach significance, likely because of low power.

Comment on this clone: Its target antigen remains unknown. No base quality values were provided; no much bigger clone lies one nucleotide off.

There are 15 amino acids in the CDR3, from cysteine to phenylalanine inclusive. Kept here is only the CDR3 DNA, which spans 45 bases and is read in frame from base 1. The trim is 0 bases for V and 2 bases for J, with a gap of 12 bases between the germline ends. The germline V gene specifies SGHDT as CDR1 and YYEEEE as CDR2. The CDR3 regions of human TCRbeta chains were analyzed by immunosequencing. In the source study's methods: Repertoire TCRs were checked for matches against a reference library of SARS-CoV-2-specific TCRs that had been generated using the MIRA antigen-specificity platform. Breadth was defined as the fraction of unique TCRs that were SARS-CoV-2-associated. Depth was defined as the fraction of total T cells that were SARS-CoV-2-associated. Using the MIRA data, each spike-specific TCR was assigned both to the spike region to which the TCR was reactive and to a CD4 or CD8 class. Log10-transformed breadth and depth values were compared by one-way ANOVA with Sidak's multiple comparisons tests. Imported from immuneACCESS, the table was reduced by TCRdb to in-frame sequences with V and J called. These copies leave out some clones; in studies compared against another copy, an unresolved V gene accounts for under half, and the cause of the remainder is not known. V, J and clone size were drawn from that table, and D and trimming were deduced from the DNA. Across this sample there are over 130,000 clones, with more than 80% seen only once. About 3.2% of the sample is taken by the ten largest.

This sample's time point label indicates: about 28 days (+/-7) after the second vaccine dose. AZD1222 recipients whose second dose came at about 4 weeks and those whose second dose came at about 12 weeks were combined into one group, since spike-specific TCR depth and breadth did not differ between the two schedules. Vaccinee samples came from UK trials COV001 and COV002, including a single-blind randomized controlled phase 2/3 trial of AZD1222 (ChAdOx1 nCoV-19) in healthy adults. For TCRbeta chain sequencing, PBMC samples from trial participants were taken at day 0 and at day 28 after the second dose.

The source was peripheral blood, collected 28 days after the second AZD1222 dose. The origin of this receptor is an adult who received the AZD1222 COVID-19 vaccine. This chain is built from TRBV5-6 and TRBJ2-7; the best D guess is TRBD2, with 7 bases matching. The nucleotide sequence reads TGTGCCAGCAGCTTGGAGGGGGGGCAGGCCTACGAGCAGTACTTC. Its amino acids are CASSLEGGQAYEQYF. Extended through the reference TRBV5-6 and TRBJ2-7 proteins, this CDR3 yields the full variable domain: DAGVTQSPTHLIKTRGQQVTLRCSPKSGHDTVSWYQQALGQGPQFIFQYYEEEERQRGNFPDRFSGHQFPNYSSELNVNALLLGDSALYLCASSLEGGQAYEQYFGPGTRLTVT.